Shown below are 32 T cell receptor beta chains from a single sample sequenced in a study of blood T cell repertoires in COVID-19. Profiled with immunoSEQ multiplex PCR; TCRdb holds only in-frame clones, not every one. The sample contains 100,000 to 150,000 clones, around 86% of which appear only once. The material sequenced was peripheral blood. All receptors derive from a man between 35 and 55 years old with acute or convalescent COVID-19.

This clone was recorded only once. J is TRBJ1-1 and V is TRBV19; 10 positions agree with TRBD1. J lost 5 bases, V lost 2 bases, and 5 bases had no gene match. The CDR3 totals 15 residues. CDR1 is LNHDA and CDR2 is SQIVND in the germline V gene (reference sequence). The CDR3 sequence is CASSIWTGGSTEAFF. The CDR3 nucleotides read TGTGCCAGTAGTATATGGACAGGGGGATCAACTGAAGCTTTCTTT.

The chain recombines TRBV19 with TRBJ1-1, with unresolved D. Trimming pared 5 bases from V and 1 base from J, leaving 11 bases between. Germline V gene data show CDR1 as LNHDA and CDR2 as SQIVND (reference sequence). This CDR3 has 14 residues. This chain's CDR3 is CASSLHETNTEAFF. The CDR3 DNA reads TGTGCCAGTAGTTTACACGAAACGAACACTGAAGCTTTCTTT.

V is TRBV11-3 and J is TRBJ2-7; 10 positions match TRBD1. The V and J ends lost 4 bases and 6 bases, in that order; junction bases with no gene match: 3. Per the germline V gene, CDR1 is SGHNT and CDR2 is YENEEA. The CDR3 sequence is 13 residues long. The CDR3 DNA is TGTGCCAGCAGCTCCGGACAGGGGGGCGAGCAGTACTTC. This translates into CASSSGQGGEQYF.

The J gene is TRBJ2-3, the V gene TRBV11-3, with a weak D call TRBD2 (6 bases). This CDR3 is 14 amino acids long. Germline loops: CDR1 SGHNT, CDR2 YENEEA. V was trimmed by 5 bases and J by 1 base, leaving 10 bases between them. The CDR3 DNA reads TGTGCCAGCAGCATCGGCGGGGGCACAGATACGCAGTATTTT. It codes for CASSIGGGTDTQYF.

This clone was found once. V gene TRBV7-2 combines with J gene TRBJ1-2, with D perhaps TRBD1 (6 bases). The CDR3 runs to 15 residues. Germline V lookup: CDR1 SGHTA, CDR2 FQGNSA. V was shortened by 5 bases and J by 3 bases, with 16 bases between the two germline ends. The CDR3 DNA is TGTGCCAGCAGCAGTTGGGGGGGGCGCGACTATGGCTACACCTTC. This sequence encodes CASSSWGGRDYGYTF. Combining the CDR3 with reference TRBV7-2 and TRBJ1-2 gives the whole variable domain GAGVSQSPSNKVTEKGKDVELRCDPISGHTALYWYRQSLGQGLEFLIYFQGNSAPDKSGLPSDRFSAERTGGSVSTLTIQRTQQEDSAVYLCASSSWGGRDYGYTFGSGTRLTVV.

The CDR3 bases are TGTGCCAGCAGCCTCCGGACAGGGACGGGTGGCAATCAGCCCCAGCATTTT. It specifies CASSLRTGTGGNQPQHF. The chain recombines TRBV7-2 with TRBJ1-5; 8 positions agree with TRBD1. Unmatched junction bases numbered 11, after V lost 5 bases and J lost 2 bases. CDR1 is SGHTA and CDR2 is FQGNSA in the germline V gene. The CDR3 is 17 amino acids.

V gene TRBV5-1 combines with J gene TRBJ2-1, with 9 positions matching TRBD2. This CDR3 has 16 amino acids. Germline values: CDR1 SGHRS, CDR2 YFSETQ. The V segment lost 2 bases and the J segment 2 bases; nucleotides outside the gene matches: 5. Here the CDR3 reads CASSLSGGSTYNEQFF. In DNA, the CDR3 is TGCGCCAGCAGCTTAAGCGGGGGGTCCACCTACAATGAGCAGTTCTTC.

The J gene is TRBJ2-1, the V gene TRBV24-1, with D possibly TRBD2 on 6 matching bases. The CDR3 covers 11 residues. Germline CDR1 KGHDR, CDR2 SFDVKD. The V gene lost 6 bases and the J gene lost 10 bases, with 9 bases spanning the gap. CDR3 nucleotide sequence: TGTGCCACCAGTCAGGGAGGCGAGCAGTTCTTC. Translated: CATSQGGEQFF.

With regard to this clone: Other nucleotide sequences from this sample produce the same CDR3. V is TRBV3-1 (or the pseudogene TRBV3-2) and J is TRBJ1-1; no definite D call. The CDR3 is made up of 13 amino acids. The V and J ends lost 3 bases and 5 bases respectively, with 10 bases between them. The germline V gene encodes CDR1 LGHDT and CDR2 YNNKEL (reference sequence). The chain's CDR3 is CASSQGRGTEAFF. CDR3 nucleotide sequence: TGTGCCAGCAGCCAGGGAAGAGGGACTGAAGCTTTCTTT.

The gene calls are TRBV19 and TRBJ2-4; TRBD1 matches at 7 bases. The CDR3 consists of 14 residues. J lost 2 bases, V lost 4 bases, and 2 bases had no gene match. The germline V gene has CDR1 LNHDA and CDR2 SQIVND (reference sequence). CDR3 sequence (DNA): TGTGCCAGTAGTACGGGACAGCCCAAAAACATTCAGTACTTC. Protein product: CASSTGQPKNIQYF.

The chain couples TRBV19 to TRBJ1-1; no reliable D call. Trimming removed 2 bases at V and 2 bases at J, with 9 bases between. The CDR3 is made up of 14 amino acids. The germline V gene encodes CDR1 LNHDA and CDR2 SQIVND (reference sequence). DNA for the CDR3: TGTGCCAGTAGTATAAAGGCAGGAAACACTGAAGCTTTCTTT. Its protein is CASSIKAGNTEAFF. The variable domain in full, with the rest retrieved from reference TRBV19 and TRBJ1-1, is DGGITQSPKYLFRKEGQNVTLSCEQNLNHDAMYWYRQDPGQGLRLIYYSQIVNDFQKGDIAEGYSVSREKKESFPLTVTSAQKNPTAFYLCASSIKAGNTEAFFGQGTRLTVV.

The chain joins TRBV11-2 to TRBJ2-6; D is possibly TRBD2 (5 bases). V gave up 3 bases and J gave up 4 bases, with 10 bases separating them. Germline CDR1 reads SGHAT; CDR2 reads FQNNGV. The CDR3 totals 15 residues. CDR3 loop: CASSLRVSGANVLTF. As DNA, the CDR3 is TGTGCCAGCAGCTTGAGGGTTTCGGGGGCCAACGTCCTGACTTTC. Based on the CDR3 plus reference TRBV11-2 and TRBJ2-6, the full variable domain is EAGVAQSPRYKIIEKRQSVAFWCNPISGHATLYWYQQILGQGPKLLIQFQNNGVVDDSQLPKDRFSAERLKGVDSTLKIQPAKLEDSAVYLCASSLRVSGANVLTFGAGSRLTVL.

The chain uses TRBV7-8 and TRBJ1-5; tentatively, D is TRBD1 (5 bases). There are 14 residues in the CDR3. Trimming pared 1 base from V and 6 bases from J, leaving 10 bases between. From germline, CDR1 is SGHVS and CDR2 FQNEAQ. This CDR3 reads CASSLVDGGQPQHF. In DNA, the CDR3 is TGTGCCAGCAGCTTAGTAGACGGGGGTCAGCCCCAGCATTTT. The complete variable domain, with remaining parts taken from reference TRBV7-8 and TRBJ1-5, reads GAGVSQSPRYKVAKRGQDVALRCDPISGHVSLFWYQQALGQGPEFLTYFQNEAQLDKSGLPSDRFFAERPEGSVSTLKIQRTQQEDSAVYLCASSLVDGGQPQHFGDGTRLSIL.

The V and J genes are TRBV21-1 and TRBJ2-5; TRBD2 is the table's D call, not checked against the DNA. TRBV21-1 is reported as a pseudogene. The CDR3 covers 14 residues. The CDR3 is CASSPRFGEETQYF. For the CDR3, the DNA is TGTGCCAGCAGCCCCCGGTTCGGGGAAGAGACCCAGTACTTC.

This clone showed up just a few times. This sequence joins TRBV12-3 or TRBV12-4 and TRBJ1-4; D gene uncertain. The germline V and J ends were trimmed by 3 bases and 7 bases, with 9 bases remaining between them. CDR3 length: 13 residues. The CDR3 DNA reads TGTGCCAGCAGTTTGCGCTGGAGTGAAAAACTGTTTTTT. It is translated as CASSLRWSEKLFF.

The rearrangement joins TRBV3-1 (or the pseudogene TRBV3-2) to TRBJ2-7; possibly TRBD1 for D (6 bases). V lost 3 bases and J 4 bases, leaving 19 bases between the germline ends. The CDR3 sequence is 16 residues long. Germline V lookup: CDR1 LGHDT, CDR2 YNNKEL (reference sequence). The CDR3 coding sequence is TGTGCCAGCAGCCACTCCCCTGGAAGTAGGGGGTACGAGCAGTACTTC. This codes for CASSHSPGSRGYEQYF.

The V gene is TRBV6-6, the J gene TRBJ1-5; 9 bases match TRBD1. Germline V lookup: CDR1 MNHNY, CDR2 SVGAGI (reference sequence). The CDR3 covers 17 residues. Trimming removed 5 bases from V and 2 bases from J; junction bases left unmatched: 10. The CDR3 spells CASSLYRDREGNQPQHF. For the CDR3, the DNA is TGTGCCAGCAGTCTATACCGGGACAGGGAAGGCAATCAGCCCCAGCATTTT.

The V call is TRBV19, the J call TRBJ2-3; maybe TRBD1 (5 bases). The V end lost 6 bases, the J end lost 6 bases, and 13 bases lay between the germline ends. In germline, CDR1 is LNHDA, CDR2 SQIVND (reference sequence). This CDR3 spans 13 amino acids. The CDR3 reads CASRTNRFDTQYF. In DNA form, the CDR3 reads TGTGCCAGTAGAACCAACAGGTTTGATACGCAGTATTTT.

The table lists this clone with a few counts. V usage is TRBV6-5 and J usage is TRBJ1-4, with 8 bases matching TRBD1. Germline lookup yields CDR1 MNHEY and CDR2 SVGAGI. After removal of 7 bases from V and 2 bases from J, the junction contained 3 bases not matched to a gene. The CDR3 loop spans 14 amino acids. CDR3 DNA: TGTGCCAGCACACAGGGGGTTACTAATGAAAAACTGTTTTTT. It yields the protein CASTQGVTNEKLFF.

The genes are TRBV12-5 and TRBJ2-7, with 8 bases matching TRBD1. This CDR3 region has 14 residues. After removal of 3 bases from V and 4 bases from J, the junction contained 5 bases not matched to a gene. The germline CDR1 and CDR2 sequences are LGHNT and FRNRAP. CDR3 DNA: TGTGCTAGTGGTTTATCCGGGACAGGATACGAGCAGTACTTC. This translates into CASGLSGTGYEQYF.

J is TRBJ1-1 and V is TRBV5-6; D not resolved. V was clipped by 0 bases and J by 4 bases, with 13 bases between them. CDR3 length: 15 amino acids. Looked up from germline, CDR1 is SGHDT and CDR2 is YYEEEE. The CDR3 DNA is TGTGCCAGCAGCTTGGGCGGGGTATGGGGCACTGAAGCTTTCTTT. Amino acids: CASSLGGVWGTEAFF. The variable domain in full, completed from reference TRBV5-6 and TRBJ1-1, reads DAGVTQSPTHLIKTRGQQVTLRCSPKSGHDTVSWYQQALGQGPQFIFQYYEEEERQRGNFPDRFSGHQFPNYSSELNVNALLLGDSALYLCASSLGGVWGTEAFFGQGTRLTVV.

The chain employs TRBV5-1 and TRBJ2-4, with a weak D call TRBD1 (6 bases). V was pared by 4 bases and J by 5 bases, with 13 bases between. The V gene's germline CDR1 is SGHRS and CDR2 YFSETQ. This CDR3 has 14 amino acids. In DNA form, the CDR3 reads TGCGCCAGCAGCCAGGGGTCTGGCCAAAACATTCAGTACTTC. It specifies CASSQGSGQNIQYF.

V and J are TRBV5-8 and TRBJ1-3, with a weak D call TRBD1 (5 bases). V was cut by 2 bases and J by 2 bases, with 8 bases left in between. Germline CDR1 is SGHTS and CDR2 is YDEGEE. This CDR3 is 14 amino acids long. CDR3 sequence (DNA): TGTGCCAGCAGCTTCCAACAGGCTGGAAACACCATATATTTT. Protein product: CASSFQQAGNTIYF.

CDR3 sequence: CASSHIAGGPTQYF. DNA for the CDR3: TGTGCCAGCAGCCACATAGCGGGAGGGCCGACCCAGTACTTC. J is TRBJ2-5 and V is TRBV3-1 (or the pseudogene TRBV3-2); 11 bases agree with TRBD2. There are 14 residues in the CDR3. Unmatched junction bases numbered 4, after V lost 3 bases and J lost 7 bases. CDR1 LGHDT and CDR2 YNNKEL come from the germline V gene (reference sequence).

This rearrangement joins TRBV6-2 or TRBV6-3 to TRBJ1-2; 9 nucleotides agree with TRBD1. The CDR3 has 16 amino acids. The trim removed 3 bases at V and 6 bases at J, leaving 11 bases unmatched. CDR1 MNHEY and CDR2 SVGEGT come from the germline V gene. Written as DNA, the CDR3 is TGTGCCAGCAGTTATCCATCCGGGACAGGGATTCATGGCTACACCTTC. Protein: CASSYPSGTGIHGYTF.

The CDR3 here is CASRVAGTDTQYF. The CDR3 nucleotides read TGTGCCAGCAGGGTGGCAGGCACAGATACGCAGTATTTT. The chain is built from TRBV6-5 and TRBJ2-3; D gene ambiguous. Germline CDR1 reads MNHEY; CDR2 reads SVGAGI. CDR3 size: 13 residues. V lost 6 bases and J 1 base, leaving 8 bases between the germline ends.

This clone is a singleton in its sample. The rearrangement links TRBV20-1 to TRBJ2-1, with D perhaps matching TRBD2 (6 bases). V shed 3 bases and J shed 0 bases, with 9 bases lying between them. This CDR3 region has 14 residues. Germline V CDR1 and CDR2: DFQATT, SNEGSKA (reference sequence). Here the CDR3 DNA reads TGCAGTGCTAGTTCGACTAGCTCCTACAATGAGCAGTTCTTC. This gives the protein CSASSTSSYNEQFF.

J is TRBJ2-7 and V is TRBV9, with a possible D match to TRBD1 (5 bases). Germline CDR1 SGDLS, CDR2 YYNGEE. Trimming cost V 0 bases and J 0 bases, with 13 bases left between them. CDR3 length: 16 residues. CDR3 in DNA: TGTGCCAGCAGCGTAGGGGCAAGGGGATCCTCCTACGAGCAGTACTTC. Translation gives CASSVGARGSSYEQYF.

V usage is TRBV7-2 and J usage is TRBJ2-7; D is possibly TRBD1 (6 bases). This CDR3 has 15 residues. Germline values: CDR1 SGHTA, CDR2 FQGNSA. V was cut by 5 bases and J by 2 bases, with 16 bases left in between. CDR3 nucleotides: TGTGCCAGCAGCCAACGGCAGGGGTTCCCCTACGAGCAGTACTTC. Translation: CASSQRQGFPYEQYF. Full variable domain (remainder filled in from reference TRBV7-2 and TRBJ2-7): GAGVSQSPSNKVTEKGKDVELRCDPISGHTALYWYRQSLGQGLEFLIYFQGNSAPDKSGLPSDRFSAERTGGSVSTLTIQRTQQEDSAVYLCASSQRQGFPYEQYFGPGTRLTVT.

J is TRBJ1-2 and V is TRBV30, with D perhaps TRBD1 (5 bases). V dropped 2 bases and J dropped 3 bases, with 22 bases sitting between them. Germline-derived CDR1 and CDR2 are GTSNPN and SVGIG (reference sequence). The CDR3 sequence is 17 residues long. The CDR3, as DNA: TGTGCCTGGAGTCCCCCCTGGGAGGGACCCCTCGACTATGGCTACACCTTC. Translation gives CAWSPPWEGPLDYGYTF.

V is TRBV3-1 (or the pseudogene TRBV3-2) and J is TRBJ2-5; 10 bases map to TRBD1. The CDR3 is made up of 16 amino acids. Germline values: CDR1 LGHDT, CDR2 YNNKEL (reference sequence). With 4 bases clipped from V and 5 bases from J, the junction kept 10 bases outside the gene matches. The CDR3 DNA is TGTGCCAGCAGCCCGAGTTACGGACAGGGGGAGGAGACCCAGTACTTC. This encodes CASSPSYGQGEETQYF.

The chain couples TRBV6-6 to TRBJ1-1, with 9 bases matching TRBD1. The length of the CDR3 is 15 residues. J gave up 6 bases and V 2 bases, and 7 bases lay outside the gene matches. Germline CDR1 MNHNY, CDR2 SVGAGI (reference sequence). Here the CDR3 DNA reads TGTGCCAGCAGTTACCAACGGGACAGGGAACCTGAAGCTTTCTTT. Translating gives CASSYQRDREPEAFF.